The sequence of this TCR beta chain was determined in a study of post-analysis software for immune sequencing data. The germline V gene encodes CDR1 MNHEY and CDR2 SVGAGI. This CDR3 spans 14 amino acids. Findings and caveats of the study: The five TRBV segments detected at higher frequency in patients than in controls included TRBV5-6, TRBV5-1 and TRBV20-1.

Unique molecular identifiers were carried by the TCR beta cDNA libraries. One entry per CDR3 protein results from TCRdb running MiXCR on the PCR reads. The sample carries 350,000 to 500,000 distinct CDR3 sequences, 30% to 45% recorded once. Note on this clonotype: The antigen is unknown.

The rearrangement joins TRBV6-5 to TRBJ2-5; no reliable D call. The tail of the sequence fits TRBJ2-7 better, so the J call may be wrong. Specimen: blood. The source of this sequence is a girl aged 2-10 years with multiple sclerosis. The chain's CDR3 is CASSYLPRNHEQYF. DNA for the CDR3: TGTGCCAGCAGTTACCTCCCTAGAAACCACGAGCAGTACTTC.